What follows are 18 T cell receptor beta chains derived from one specimen sequenced in a study of memory CD4+ T cells and cytomegalovirus serostatus. Assay used: immunoSEQ multiplex PCR; TCRdb lists only in-frame clones, some missing. The repertoire consists of some 58,000 clones, with around 77% occurring once and the leading ten covering roughly 0.94%. The sort gate was single viable CD3+CD4+CD8-CD45RO+ cells for memory CD4+ T cells. The sequenced sample consisted of memory CD4+ T cells from blood. The source is an adult in good health and CMV-seronegative.

As concerns this clone: The junction and the germline gene differ at one end; a read error may be behind it. Here the CDR3 DNA reads TGTACCTGGAGTGTACCCGGGACAGGGAGATTTAAAAACATTCAGTACTTC. As protein: CTWSVPGTGRFKNIQYF. V gene TRBV30 combines with J gene TRBJ2-4, with 9 bases identical to TRBD1. CDR1 and CDR2 from the germline V gene are GTSNPN and SVGIG (reference sequence). This CDR3 is built from 17 residues.

This clone was picked up one time. The chain is built from TRBV29-1 and TRBJ2-2; D is unresolved. Germline CDR1 SQVTM, CDR2 ANQGSEA. The V and J ends lost 6 bases and 0 bases respectively, with 11 bases between them. The CDR3 spans 14 residues. Written as DNA, the CDR3 is TGCAGCGTGGCGACACTCGCGAACACCGGGGAGCTGTTTTTT. It yields the protein CSVATLANTGELFF.

This clone has a handful of counts. The genes are TRBV4-2 and TRBJ1-1; D is undetermined. CDR3 length: 15 residues. Per the germline V gene, CDR1 is LGHNA and CDR2 is YNFKEQ. Trimming removed 0 bases from V and 1 base from J, with 9 bases in between. The CDR3 protein is CASSQETFTNTEAFF. As DNA, the CDR3 is TGTGCCAGCAGCCAAGAGACCTTCACGAACACTGAAGCTTTCTTT.

This clone came up once. The J gene is TRBJ2-7, the V gene TRBV18; D not certain. The CDR3 loop spans 12 amino acids. The germline gives CDR1 KGHSH, CDR2 LQKENI. V dropped 3 bases and J dropped 2 bases, with 5 bases sitting between them. The CDR3 protein is CASSPGAYEQYF. CDR3 coding DNA: TGTGCCAGCTCACCTGGGGCCTACGAGCAGTACTTC.

J is TRBJ2-7 and V is TRBV11-2, with 10 nucleotides matching TRBD2. Trimming at V came to 7 bases and at J to 0 bases, leaving 18 bases not matched to a gene. CDR3 length equals 19 residues. The germline CDR1 and CDR2 sequences are SGHAT and FQNNGV. As DNA, the CDR3 is TGTGCCAGCAATCCCGGGCTAGCGGGAGTTACACTTACCTCCTACGAGCAGTACTTC. Encoded protein: CASNPGLAGVTLTSYEQYF.

The CDR3 region is CASSLERDYGYTF. The CDR3 DNA follows: TGCGCCAGCAGCTTGGAAAGGGACTATGGCTACACCTTC. The chain carries TRBV5-1 and TRBJ1-2; D is unclear. Germline V gives CDR1 SGHRS, CDR2 YFSETQ. This CDR3 comprises 13 residues. The V end was cut by 0 bases, the J end by 3 bases, with 6 bases between.

The V gene is TRBV6-6, the J gene TRBJ2-7; D possibly corresponds to TRBD1 (5 bases). There are 15 residues in the CDR3. V dropped 5 bases and J dropped 6 bases, with 20 bases sitting between them. Germline V CDR1 and CDR2: MNHNY, SVGAGI (reference sequence). CDR3: CASSTPQGLVGEQYF. The CDR3 DNA reads as TGTGCCAGCAGTACCCCCCAGGGATTAGTCGGCGAGCAGTACTTC.

V gene TRBV30 combines with J gene TRBJ1-5; D is undetermined. The germline V gene has CDR1 GTSNPN and CDR2 SVGIG (reference sequence). Trimming cost V 1 base and J 5 bases, with 6 bases left between them. This CDR3 has 12 residues. The CDR3 loop reads CAWSDGDQPQHF. As DNA, the CDR3 is TGTGCCTGGAGTGATGGGGATCAGCCCCAGCATTTT.

The chain is built from TRBV11-3 and TRBJ2-2; 12 bases align to TRBD2. This CDR3 is built from 16 residues. Trimming took 5 bases from V and 3 from J; bases not matched to a gene: 4. Germline V gene lookup returns CDR1 SGHNT and CDR2 YENEEA. The DNA of the CDR3 is TGTGCCAGCAGCCCGCGACTAGCGGGAGACACCGGGGAGCTGTTTTTT. It encodes CASSPRLAGDTGELFF.

This chain uses TRBV18 with TRBJ2-7; no clear D gene. Germline V gives CDR1 KGHSH, CDR2 LQKENI. Trimming removed 4 bases from V and 0 bases from J, with 7 bases in between. The CDR3 sequence is 13 residues long. CDR3 region: CASSLQVSYEQYF. In nucleotides, the CDR3 is TGTGCCAGCTCACTTCAAGTCTCCTACGAGCAGTACTTC. Using reference TRBV18 and TRBJ2-7 for the parts outside the CDR3, the full variable domain is NAGVMQNPRHLVRRRGQEARLRCSPMKGHSHVYWYRQLPEEGLKFMVYLQKENIIDESGMPKERFSAEFPKEGPSILRIQQVVRGDSAAYFCASSLQVSYEQYFGPGTRLTVT.

The chain uses TRBV5-1 and TRBJ2-7, with 8 bases identical to TRBD1. V lost 0 bases to trimming and J lost 1 base; unmatched junction nucleotides: 9. The CDR3 sequence is 17 residues long. Germline loops: CDR1 SGHRS, CDR2 YFSETQ. As DNA, the CDR3 is TGCGCCAGCAGCTTGGCCTCTGACGGGACAGGTTCCTACGAGCAGTACTTC. Amino acids: CASSLASDGTGSYEQYF.

This clone is labeled medium-sized. The same CDR3 also results from other DNA sequences found in this sample. The chain recombines TRBV30 with TRBJ1-5; a weak D match, TRBD1 (5 bases). In germline, CDR1 is GTSNPN, CDR2 SVGIG (reference sequence). This CDR3 has 13 residues. V dropped 3 bases and J dropped 0 bases, with 6 bases sitting between them. The chain's CDR3 is CAWRGDSNQPQHF. The DNA for the CDR3 is TGTGCCTGGAGAGGGGATAGCAATCAGCCCCAGCATTTT.

This clone was seen more than once but under ten times. J is TRBJ1-1 and V is TRBV30; D remains unclear. The CDR3 runs to 13 residues. The germline V gene has CDR1 GTSNPN and CDR2 SVGIG (reference sequence). Trimming cost V 3 bases and J 1 base, with 9 bases left between them. The CDR3 spells CAWSVDENTEAFF. CDR3 sequence (DNA): TGTGCCTGGAGCGTGGACGAGAACACTGAAGCTTTCTTT. The whole variable domain, filled in from reference TRBV30 and TRBJ1-1, reads SQTIHQWPATLVQPVGSPLSLECTVEGTSNPNLYWYRQAAGRGLQLLFYSVGIGQISSEVPQNLSASRPQDRQFILSSKKLLLSDSGFYLCAWSVDENTEAFFGQGTRLTVV.

This clone appeared a single time. The V gene is TRBV11-3, the J gene TRBJ1-1, with a tentative D call TRBD1 (6 bases). From germline, CDR1 is SGHNT and CDR2 YENEEA. V lost 1 base and J lost 5, with 11 bases in between. CDR3 length: 14 amino acids. Written as DNA, the CDR3 is TGTGCCAGCAGCTTAGGGAGGGGGGAGACTGAAGCTTTCTTT. Translated: CASSLGRGETEAFF.

The chain joins TRBV4-3 to TRBJ2-7; possibly TRBD2 for D (5 bases). The CDR3 has 15 amino acids. V was cut by 1 base and J by 6 bases, with 16 bases left in between. Germline CDR1 and CDR2: LGHNA and YSLEER. DNA of the CDR3: TGCGCCAGCAGCCAAGCAAATCTAGCTCTGGGCGAGCAGTACTTC. Amino acid sequence: CASSQANLALGEQYF.

The rearrangement uses TRBV12-5 and TRBJ1-1; 7 nucleotides match TRBD1. The CDR3 contains 15 residues. The germline CDR1 and CDR2 sequences are LGHNT and FRNRAP. The V gene end was trimmed by 3 bases and the J gene end by 1 base; junction bases not matched to a gene: 5. The CDR3 DNA reads as TGTGCTAGTGGTTTAGATAGACAGGGGAACACTGAAGCTTTCTTT. This encodes CASGLDRQGNTEAFF.

The chain couples TRBV28 to TRBJ2-5, with no clear D. Trimming left V 5 bases short and J 4 bases short, with 20 bases between. Germline V gene data show CDR1 as MDHEN and CDR2 as SYDVKM. This CDR3 contains 16 residues. The CDR3 spells CASSPPPSTGRETQYF. DNA for the CDR3: TGTGCCAGCAGTCCCCCCCCCTCCACGGGTAGAGAGACCCAGTACTTC.

Concerning this clone itself: This specimen includes other DNA sequences encoding the same CDR3. This rearrangement joins TRBV4-2 to TRBJ2-7, with D possibly matching TRBD2 (5 bases). This CDR3 region has 14 residues. CDR1 and CDR2 (germline): LGHNA, YNFKEQ. Trimming stripped 0 bases from V and 2 bases from J, with 8 bases between. The CDR3 DNA sequence: TGTGCCAGCAGCCAAGATACGGGGACCTACGAGCAGTACTTC. Translated: CASSQDTGTYEQYF.